The 5 T cell receptor beta chains listed next were all sequenced from one sample in a study of T cells after yellow fever vaccination. One entry per CDR3 protein results from TCRdb running MiXCR on the 5' RACE reads. Among some 390,000 distinct CDR3 sequences listed, 6% to 8% were seen once. Sequencing was performed on PBMCs, taken 5 days after the yellow fever booster vaccination. The receptors stem from a man aged 25 to 40 who received the YFV17D yellow fever vaccine.

This clonotype came up a few times. The chain has TRBV4-3 and TRBJ2-1, with 11 nucleotides matching TRBD2. The CDR3 has 17 residues. Trimming removed 1 base from V and 5 bases from J; junction bases left unmatched: 7. Germline CDR1 reads LGHNA; CDR2 reads YSLEER. CDR3 residues: CASSQGFGLAGNNEQFF. The CDR3 coding sequence is TGCGCCAGCAGCCAAGGTTTCGGACTAGCGGGCAACAATGAGCAGTTCTTC.

There are a few counts of this clonotype. The chain carries TRBV10-3 and TRBJ2-1; D is perhaps TRBD2 (7 bases). V shed 8 bases and J shed 10 bases, with 21 bases lying between them. CDR3 size: 14 residues. Germline CDR1 and CDR2: ENHRY and SYGVKD. The CDR3 region is CAIRTPGEGREQFF. For the CDR3, the DNA is TGTGCCATCCGTACCCCAGGGGAGGGACGAGAGCAGTTCTTC.

This clonotype was seen more than once but under ten times. The rearrangement uses TRBV12-3 or TRBV12-4 and TRBJ1-1; unclear D gene. Trimming removed 3 bases from V and 0 bases from J, with 8 bases in between. This CDR3 comprises 14 residues. DNA for the CDR3: TGTGCCAGCAGTTTCAATCAGGTGAACACTGAAGCTTTCTTT. It is translated as CASSFNQVNTEAFF.

This clonotype was observed many times. The V gene is TRBV14, the J gene TRBJ2-7, with D uncertain. This CDR3 contains 13 residues. The ends were cut back, 0 bases at V and 5 bases at J, with 8 bases in the middle. The V gene's germline CDR1 is SGHDN and CDR2 FVKESK. CDR3: CASSQDRRDEQYF. For the CDR3, the DNA is TGTGCCAGCAGCCAAGATCGGCGCGACGAGCAGTACTTC.

This clonotype was recorded many times. The chain recombines TRBV12-3 or TRBV12-4 with TRBJ2-5, with TRBD2 as a possible D gene (5 bases). This CDR3 is 13 amino acids long. Deletions cut 9 bases from V and 5 bases from J, with 16 bases between. CDR3 sequence (DNA): TGTGCCAGTCAATACACGGGAACGGAGACCCAGTACTTC. This gives the protein CASQYTGTETQYF.